This T cell receptor beta chain was recovered during a study of cytomegalovirus exposure and HLA in healthy donors. Study-wide results and caveats: Highest at DRB1 and lowest at HLA-C, TCR association rates differed among HLA loci in a later analysis. The listing of roughly 160 TCR beta chains classed them as cytomegalovirus-associated.

V lost 3 bases and J 4 bases, leaving 16 bases between the germline ends. Germline CDR1 WNHNN, CDR2 SYGVQD (reference sequence). CDR3 length equals 15 residues. The PCR employed 60 Vbeta primers together with 13 Jbeta primers. Produced via immunoSEQ multiplex PCR; TCRdb's table is partial and in-frame only. This sample yields approximately 140,000 clones, of which around 75% are seen a single time; roughly 3.6% belongs to the top ten. Unrecorded for this donor was the CMV serostatus. As regards this clone: Its target is unknown.

This sequence was found in a human donor in good health. Sequencing input: PBMCs. The chain is built from TRBV10-1 and TRBJ2-7, with D maybe TRBD1 (5 bases). The CDR3 here is CASSDRHGAQYEQYF. The CDR3 nucleotides are TGCGCCAGCAGTGACCGCCATGGGGCGCAGTACGAGCAGTACTTC.